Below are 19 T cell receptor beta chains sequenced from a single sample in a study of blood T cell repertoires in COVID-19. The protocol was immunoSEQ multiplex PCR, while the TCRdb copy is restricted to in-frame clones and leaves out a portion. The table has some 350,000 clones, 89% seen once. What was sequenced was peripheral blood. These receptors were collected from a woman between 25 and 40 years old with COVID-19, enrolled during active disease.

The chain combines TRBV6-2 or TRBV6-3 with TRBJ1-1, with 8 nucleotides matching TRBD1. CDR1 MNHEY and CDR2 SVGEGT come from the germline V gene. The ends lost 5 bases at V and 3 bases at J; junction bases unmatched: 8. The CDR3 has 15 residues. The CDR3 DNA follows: TGTGCCAGCAGTCCGAACAGGGGGAAGGACACTGAAGCTTTCTTT. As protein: CASSPNRGKDTEAFF.

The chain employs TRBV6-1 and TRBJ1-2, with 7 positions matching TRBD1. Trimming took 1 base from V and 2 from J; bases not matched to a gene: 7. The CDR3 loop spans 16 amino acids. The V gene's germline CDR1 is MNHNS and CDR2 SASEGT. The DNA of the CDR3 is TGTGCCAGCAGTGAAGGGAGACAGGGCGCCAACTATGGCTACACCTTC. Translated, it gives CASSEGRQGANYGYTF.

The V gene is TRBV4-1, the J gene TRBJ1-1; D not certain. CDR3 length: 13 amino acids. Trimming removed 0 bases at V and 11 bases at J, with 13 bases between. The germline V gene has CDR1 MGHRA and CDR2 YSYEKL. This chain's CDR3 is CASSQDHAEWAFF. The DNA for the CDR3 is TGCGCCAGCAGCCAAGATCACGCGGAATGGGCTTTCTTT.

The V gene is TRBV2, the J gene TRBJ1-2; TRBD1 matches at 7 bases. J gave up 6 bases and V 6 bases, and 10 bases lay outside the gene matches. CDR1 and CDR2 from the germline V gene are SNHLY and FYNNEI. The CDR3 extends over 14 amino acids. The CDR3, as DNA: TGTGCCAGCAGAGACGACAGGGTCGGCAATGGCTACACCTTC. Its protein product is CASRDDRVGNGYTF. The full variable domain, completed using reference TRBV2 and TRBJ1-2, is EPEVTQTPSHQVTQMGQEVILRCVPISNHLYFYWYRQILGQKVEFLVSFYNNEISEKSEIFDDQFSVERPDGSNFTLKIRSTKLEDSAMYFCASRDDRVGNGYTFGSGTRLTVV.

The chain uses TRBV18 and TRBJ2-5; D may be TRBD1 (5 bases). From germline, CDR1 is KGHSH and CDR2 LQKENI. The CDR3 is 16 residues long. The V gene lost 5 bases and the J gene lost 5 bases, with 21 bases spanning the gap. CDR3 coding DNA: TGTGCCAGCTCATCGACGACCGGGCCCAGGGTGGAGACCCAGTACTTC. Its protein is CASSSTTGPRVETQYF.

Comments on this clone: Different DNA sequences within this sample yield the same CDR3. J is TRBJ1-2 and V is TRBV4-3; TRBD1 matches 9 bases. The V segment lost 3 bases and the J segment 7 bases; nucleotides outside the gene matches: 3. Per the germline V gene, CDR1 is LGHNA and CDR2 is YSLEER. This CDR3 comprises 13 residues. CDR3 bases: TGCGCCAGCAGCCAGGACAGGGGAGGTGGCTACACCTTC. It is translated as CASSQDRGGGYTF.

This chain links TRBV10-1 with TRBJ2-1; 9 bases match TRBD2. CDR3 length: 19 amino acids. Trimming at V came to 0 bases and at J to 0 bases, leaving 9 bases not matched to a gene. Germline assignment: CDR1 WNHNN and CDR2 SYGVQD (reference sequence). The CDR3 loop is CASSESRAGGLSSYNEQFF. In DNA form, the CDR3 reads TGCGCCAGCAGTGAGTCACGAGCGGGAGGCCTGAGCTCCTACAATGAGCAGTTCTTC.

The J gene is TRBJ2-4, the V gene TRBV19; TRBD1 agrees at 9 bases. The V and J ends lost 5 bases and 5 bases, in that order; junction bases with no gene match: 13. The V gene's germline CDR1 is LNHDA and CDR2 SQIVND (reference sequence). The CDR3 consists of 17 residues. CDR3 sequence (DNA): TGTGCCAGTAGTCGAAACCTCGGGACAGGGTCGGAAAACATTCAGTACTTC. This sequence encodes CASSRNLGTGSENIQYF. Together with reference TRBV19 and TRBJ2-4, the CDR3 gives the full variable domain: DGGITQSPKYLFRKEGQNVTLSCEQNLNHDAMYWYRQDPGQGLRLIYYSQIVNDFQKGDIAEGYSVSREKKESFPLTVTSAQKNPTAFYLCASSRNLGTGSENIQYFGAGTRLSVL.

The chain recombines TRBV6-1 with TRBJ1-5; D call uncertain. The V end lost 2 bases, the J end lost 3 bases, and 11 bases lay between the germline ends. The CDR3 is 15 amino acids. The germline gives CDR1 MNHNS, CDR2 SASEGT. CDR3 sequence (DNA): TGTGCCAGCAGTGAATCCCCGGGGTCCAATCAGCCCCAGCATTTT. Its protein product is CASSESPGSNQPQHF.

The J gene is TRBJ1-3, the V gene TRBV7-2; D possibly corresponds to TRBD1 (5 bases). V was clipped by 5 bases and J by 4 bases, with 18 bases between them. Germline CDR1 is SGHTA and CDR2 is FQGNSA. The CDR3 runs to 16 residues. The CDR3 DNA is TGTGCCAGCAGCCCACGCGAAAGCGGGGCGGGAAACACCATATATTTT. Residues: CASSPRESGAGNTIYF.

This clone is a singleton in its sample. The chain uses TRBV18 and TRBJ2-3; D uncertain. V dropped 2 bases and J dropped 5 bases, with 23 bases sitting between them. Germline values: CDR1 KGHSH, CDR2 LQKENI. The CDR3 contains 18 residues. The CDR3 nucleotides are TGTGCCAGCTCACCATCGCAAACCGGTGCTAGAGTTTTAGATACGCAGTATTTT. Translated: CASSPSQTGARVLDTQYF.

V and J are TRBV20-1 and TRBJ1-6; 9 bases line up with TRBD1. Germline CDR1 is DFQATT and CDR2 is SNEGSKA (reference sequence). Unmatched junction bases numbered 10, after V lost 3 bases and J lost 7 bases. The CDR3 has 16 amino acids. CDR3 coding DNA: TGCAGTGCTAGTAGGGAAAGGACAGGGGCAAATTCACCCCTCCACTTT. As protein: CSASRERTGANSPLHF.

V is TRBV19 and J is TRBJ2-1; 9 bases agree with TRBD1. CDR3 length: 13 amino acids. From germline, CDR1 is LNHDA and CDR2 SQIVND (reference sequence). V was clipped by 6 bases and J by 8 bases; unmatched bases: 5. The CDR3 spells CASRPGQGDEQFF. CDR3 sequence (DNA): TGTGCCAGTAGGCCGGGACAGGGAGATGAGCAGTTCTTC.

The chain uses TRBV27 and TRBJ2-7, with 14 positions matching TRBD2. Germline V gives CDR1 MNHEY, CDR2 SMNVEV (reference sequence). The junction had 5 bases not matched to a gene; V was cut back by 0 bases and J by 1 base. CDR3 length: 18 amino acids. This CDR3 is CASSLSSGLAGGSYEQYF. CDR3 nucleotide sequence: TGTGCCAGCAGTTTATCAAGCGGACTAGCGGGGGGTTCCTACGAGCAGTACTTC.

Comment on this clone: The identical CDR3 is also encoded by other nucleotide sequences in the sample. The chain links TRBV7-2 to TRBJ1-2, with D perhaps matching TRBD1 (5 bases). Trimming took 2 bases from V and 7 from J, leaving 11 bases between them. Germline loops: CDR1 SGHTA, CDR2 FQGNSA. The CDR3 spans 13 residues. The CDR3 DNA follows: TGTGCCAGCAGCTTAAGGGGCTTCAGTGGCTACACCTTC. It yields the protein CASSLRGFSGYTF.

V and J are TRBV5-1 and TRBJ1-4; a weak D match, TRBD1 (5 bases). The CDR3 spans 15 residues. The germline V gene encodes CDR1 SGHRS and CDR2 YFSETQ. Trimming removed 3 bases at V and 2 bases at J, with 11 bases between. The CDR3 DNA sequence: TGCGCCAGCAGCTGGACACGTTCTACTAATGAAAAACTGTTTTTT. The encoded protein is CASSWTRSTNEKLFF.

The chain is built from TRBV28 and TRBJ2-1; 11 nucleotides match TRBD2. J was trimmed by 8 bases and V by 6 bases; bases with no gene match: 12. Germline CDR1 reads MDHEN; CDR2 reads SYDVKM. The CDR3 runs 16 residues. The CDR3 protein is CASSNSGRARADEQFF. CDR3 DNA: TGTGCCAGCAGCAATAGCGGGAGGGCCAGGGCGGATGAGCAGTTCTTC.

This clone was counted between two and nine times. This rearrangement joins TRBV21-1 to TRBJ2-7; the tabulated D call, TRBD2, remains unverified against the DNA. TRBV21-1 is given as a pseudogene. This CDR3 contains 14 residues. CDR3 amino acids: CASSLRRDCYEQYV. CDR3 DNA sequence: TGTGCCAGCAGCCTACGCCGGGACTGCTACGAGCAGTACGTC.

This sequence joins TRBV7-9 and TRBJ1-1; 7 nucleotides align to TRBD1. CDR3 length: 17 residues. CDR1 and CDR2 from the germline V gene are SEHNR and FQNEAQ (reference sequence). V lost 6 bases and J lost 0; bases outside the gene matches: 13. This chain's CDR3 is CASSFTRDSLMNTEAFF. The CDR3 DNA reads TGTGCCAGCAGTTTTACCCGGGACAGCCTCATGAACACTGAAGCTTTCTTT.